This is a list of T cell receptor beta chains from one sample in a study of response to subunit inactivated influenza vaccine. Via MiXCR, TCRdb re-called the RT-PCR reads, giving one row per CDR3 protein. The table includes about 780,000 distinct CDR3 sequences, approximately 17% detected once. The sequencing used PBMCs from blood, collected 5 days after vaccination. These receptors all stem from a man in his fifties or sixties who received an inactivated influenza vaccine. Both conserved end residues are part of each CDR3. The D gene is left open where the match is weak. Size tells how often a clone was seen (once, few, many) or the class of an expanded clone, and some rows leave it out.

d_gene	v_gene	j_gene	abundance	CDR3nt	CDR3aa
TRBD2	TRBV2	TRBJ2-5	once	TGTGCCAGCAAAGGAGTGATTCTAGCGGGAGTAACTGAGACCCAGTACTTC	CASKGVILAGVTETQYF
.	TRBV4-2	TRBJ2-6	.	TGTGCCAGCAGCCCCAGCAGTAACTCTGGGGCCAACGTCCTGACTTTC	CASSPSSNSGANVLTF
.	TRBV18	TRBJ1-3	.	TGTGCCAGCTCACCAAGCGGCGACCGGAACACCATATATTTT	CASSPSGDRNTIYF
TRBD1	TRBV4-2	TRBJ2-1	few	TGTGCCAGCAGCCGAAACGTAGGACAGGGGGTTATGAATGAGCAGTTCTTC	CASSRNVGQGVMNEQFF
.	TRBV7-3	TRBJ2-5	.	TGTGCCAGCAGCTGGGACCGTCGGGGGACCCAGTACTTC	CASSWDRRGTQYF
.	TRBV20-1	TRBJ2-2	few	TGCAGTGCTAGCGGGAGTCGAACCGGGGAGCTGTTTTTT	CSASGSRTGELFF
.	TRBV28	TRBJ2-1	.	TGTGCCAGCATCTTAGGGATTAGGGTAAATGAGCAGTTCTTC	CASILGIRVNEQFF
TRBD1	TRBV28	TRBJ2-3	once	TGTGCCAGCAGCTCCTCACAGGGGGCTCATGATACGCAGTATTTT	CASSSSQGAHDTQYF
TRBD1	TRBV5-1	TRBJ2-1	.	TGCGCCAGCAGCTTATCAGGACAGGGCTACAATGAGCAGTTCTTC	CASSLSGQGYNEQFF
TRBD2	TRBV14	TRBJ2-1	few	TGTGCTTCTGGGACTACCCACTACAATGAGCAGTTCTTC	CASGTTHYNEQFF
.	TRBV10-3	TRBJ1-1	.	TGTGCCATCGGACCGCGCGCAGGCATGAACACTGAAGCTTTCTTT	CAIGPRAGMNTEAFF
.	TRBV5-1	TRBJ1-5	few	TGCGCCAGCAGCTTCAACGGGGAGTTGAACCAGCCCCAGCATTTT	CASSFNGELNQPQHF
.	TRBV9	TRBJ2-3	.	TGTGCCAGTTCCTTATGGGGGCGGGACACAGATACGCAGTATTTT	CASSLWGRDTDTQYF
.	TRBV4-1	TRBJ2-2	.	TGCGCCAGCAGCCACCCCGGGGGTCGAACCGGGGAGCTGTTTTTT	CASSHPGGRTGELFF
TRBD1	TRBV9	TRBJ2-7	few	TGTGCCAGCAGCTACCGGGACAGGACCTACGAGCAGTACTTC	CASSYRDRTYEQYF
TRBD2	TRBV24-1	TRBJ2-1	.	TGTGCCACCAGTGATCCGGGGGGGCCGTCTTACAATGAGCAGTTCTTC	CATSDPGGPSYNEQFF
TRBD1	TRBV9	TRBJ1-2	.	TGTGCCAGCAGCGGGACAGGGTCTAACTATGGCTACACCTTC	CASSGTGSNYGYTF
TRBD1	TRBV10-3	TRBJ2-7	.	TGTGCCATCAGTACACCGGGACAGATCTACGAGCAGTACTTC	CAISTPGQIYEQYF
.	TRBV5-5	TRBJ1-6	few	TGTGCCAGCAGCGTTGGGGACACATTTTTATCACCCCTCCACTTT	CASSVGDTFLSPLHF
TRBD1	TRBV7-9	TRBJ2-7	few	TGTGCCAGCAGCCCCGGGACAGCCTTCGGGCAGTACTTC	CASSPGTAFGQYF
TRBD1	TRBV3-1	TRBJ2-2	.	TGTGCCAGCAGCCTTACCAGGACAGGCGGGGAGCTGTTTTTT	CASSLTRTGGELFF
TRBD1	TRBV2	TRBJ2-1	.	TGTGCCAGCAGGGGACAGGGGGGCTACAATGAGCAGTTCTTC	CASRGQGGYNEQFF
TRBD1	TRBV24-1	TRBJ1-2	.	TGTGCCACAGCAGGGGGGGATGGCTACACCTTC	CATAGGDGYTF
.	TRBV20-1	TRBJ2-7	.	TGCAGTGCTAAATGGGACACCTACGAGCAGTACTTC	CSAKWDTYEQYF
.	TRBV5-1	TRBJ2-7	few	TGCGCCAGCAGCTTGGAAACAGGGTACTACGAGCAGTACTTC	CASSLETGYYEQYF
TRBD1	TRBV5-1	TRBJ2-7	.	TGCGCCAGCAGCTTGGCGGCGCAGGGGGCCGGCGAGCAGTACTTC	CASSLAAQGAGEQYF
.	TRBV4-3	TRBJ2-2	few	TGCGCCAGCAGCCATGGACGGAGGAACACCGGGGAGCTGTTTTTT	CASSHGRRNTGELFF
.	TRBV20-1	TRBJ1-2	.	TGCAGTGCCATGCGTGGGGGCTTTCGCTACACCTTC	CSAMRGGFRYTF